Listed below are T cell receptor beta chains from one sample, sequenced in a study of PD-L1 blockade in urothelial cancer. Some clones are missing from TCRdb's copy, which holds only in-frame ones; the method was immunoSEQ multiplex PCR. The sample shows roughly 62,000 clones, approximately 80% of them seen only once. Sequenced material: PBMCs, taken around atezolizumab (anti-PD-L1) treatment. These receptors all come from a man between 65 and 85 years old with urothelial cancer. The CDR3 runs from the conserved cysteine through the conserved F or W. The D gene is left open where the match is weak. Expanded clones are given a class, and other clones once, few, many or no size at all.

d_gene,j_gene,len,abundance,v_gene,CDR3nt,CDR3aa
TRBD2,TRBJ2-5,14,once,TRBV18,TGTGCCAGCTCTCCGCCGGGACTACAAGAGACCCAGTACTTC,CASSPPGLQETQYF
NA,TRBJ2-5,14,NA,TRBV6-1,TGTGCCAGCAGTCTCGGACAGACACAAGAGACCCAGTACTTC,CASSLGQTQETQYF
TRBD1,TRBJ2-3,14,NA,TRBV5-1,TGCGCCAGCAGCTCGGACAGGGTAACAGATACGCAGTATTTT,CASSSDRVTDTQYF
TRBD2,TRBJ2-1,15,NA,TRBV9,TGTGCCAGCAGCCCACTAGCGGGAGCTTACAATGAGCAGTTCTTC,CASSPLAGAYNEQFF
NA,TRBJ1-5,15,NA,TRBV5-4,TGTGCCAGCAGCTTGGACCTGGGCCCTAATCAGCCCCAGCATTTT,CASSLDLGPNQPQHF
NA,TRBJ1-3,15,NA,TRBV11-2,TGTGCCAGCAGCTTAGACGGGGGATCTGGAAACACCATATATTTT,CASSLDGGSGNTIYF
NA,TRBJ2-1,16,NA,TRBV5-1,TGCGCCAGCAGGGGACAACCGGCGAGCTCCTACAATGAGCAGTTCTTC,CASRGQPASSYNEQFF
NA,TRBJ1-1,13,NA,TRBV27,TGTGCCAGCAGTTTGGACAGAATCACTGAAGCTTTCTTT,CASSLDRITEAFF
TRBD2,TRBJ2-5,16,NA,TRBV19,TGTGCCAGTAGTACCTATGGAGCGGGACCCGGAGAGACCCAGTACTTC,CASSTYGAGPGETQYF
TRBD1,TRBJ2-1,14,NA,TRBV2,TGTGCCAGCAGGGAAGTGACAGGGGCCAATGAGCAGTTCTTC,CASREVTGANEQFF
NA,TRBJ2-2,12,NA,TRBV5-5,TGTGCCAGCAGCTTGGACTCCCGGGAGCTGTTTTTT,CASSLDSRELFF
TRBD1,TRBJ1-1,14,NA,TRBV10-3,TGTGCCATCAGGGGACAGGGTTACGACACTGAAGCTTTCTTT,CAIRGQGYDTEAFF
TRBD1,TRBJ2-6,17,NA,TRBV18,TGTGCCAGCTCACCTAGGACAGGGGGATCAGGGGCCAACGTCCTGACTTTC,CASSPRTGGSGANVLTF
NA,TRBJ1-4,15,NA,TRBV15,TGTGCCACCAGCAGGGAGACAGGAGAACATGAAAAACTGTTTTTT,CATSRETGEHEKLFF
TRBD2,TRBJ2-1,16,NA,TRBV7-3,TGTGCCAGCAGCCCCATCGGGGGGGGGAAGGGCAATGAGCAGTTCTTC,CASSPIGGGKGNEQFF
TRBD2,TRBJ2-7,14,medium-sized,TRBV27,TGTGCCAGCAGCCTGGGGCGGGAGGATTACGAGCAGTACTTC,CASSLGREDYEQYF
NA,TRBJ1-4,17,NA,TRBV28,TGTGCCAGCAGTTTATCCCACCGGGGAGTGGGATATGAAAAACTGTTTTTT,CASSLSHRGVGYEKLFF
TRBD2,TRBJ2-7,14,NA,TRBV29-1,TGCAGCGTTGGGACTAGCGGGATTTCCTACGAGCAGTACTTC,CSVGTSGISYEQYF
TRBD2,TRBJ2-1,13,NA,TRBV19,TGTGCCAGTGGCGGACTAGCGGGCAATGAGCAGTTCTTC,CASGGLAGNEQFF
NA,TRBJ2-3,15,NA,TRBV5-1,TGCGCCAGCAGCTTGGAAGGGGCGTCTCCAGATACGCAGTATTTT,CASSLEGASPDTQYF
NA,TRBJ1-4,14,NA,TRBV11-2,TGTGCCAGCAGCTTAGGGGGCAACCGTGAAAAACTGTTTTTT,CASSLGGNREKLFF
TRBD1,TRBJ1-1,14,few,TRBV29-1,TGCAGCGTTGAGACAGGGTACGTGAACACTGAAGCTTTCTTT,CSVETGYVNTEAFF
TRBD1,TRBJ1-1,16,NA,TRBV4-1,TGCGCCAGCAGCCAGGTAGACAGGGGGCGCCGTACTGAAGCTTTCTTT,CASSQVDRGRRTEAFF
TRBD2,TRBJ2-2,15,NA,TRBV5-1,TGCGCCAGCAGCAGGACTAGCGGAGGTTCCGGGGAGCTGTTTTTT,CASSRTSGGSGELFF
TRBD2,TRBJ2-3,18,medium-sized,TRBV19,TGTGCCAGTAGCAACGACCTCGGGACTAGCGGATCCACAGATACGCAGTATTTT,CASSNDLGTSGSTDTQYF
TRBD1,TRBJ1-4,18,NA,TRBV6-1,TGTGCCAGCAGTGAGTTCGGGGACAGGCTCTATGTGTATGAAAAACTGTTTTTT,CASSEFGDRLYVYEKLFF
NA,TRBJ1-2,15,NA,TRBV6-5,TGTGCCAGCAGTTACTCTGCCAGGGAGGCCTATGGCTACACCTTC,CASSYSAREAYGYTF
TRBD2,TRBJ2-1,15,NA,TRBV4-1,TGCGCCAGCAGCCAAGCTAGCGGCGGACACAATGAGCAGTTCTTC,CASSQASGGHNEQFF
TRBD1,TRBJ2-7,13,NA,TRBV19,TGTGCCAGTAGTGACAGGGGCGTCTACGAGCAGTACTTC,CASSDRGVYEQYF
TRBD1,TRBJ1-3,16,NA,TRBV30,TGTGCCTGGACACGACAGGGGACAGTGACTGGAAACACCATATATTTT,CAWTRQGTVTGNTIYF
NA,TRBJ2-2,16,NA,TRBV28,TGTGCCAGCAGTTTCCTTGACAGGCCCAACACCGGGGAGCTGTTTTTT,CASSFLDRPNTGELFF
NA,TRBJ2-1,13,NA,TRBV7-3,TGTGCCAGCAGCTTCTATACGGGAAATGAGCAGTTCTTC,CASSFYTGNEQFF
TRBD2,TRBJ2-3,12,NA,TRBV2,TGTGCCAGCGGACCGGGAGGAGATACGCAGTATTTT,CASGPGGDTQYF
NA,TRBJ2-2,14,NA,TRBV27,TGTGCCAGCAGTTTAGGGGCGGCCACCGGGGAGCTGTTTTTT,CASSLGAATGELFF
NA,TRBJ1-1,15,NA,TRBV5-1,TGCGCCAGCAGTCTCTTGGCGTCAGGGAACACTGAAGCTTTCTTT,CASSLLASGNTEAFF
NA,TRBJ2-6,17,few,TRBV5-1,TGCGCCAGCAGTAGGGGGGGCGGGATATCTGGGGCCAACGTCCTGACTTTC,CASSRGGGISGANVLTF
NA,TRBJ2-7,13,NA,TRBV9,TGTGCCAGCAGCGTAGGAAGTGGGTCAGGGCAGTACTTC,CASSVGSGSGQYF
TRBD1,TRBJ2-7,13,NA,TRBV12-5,TGTGCTAGTGGTTTGATACAGGGGGACGAGCAGTACTTC,CASGLIQGDEQYF
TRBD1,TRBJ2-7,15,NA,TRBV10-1,TGCGCCAGCAGTTCAGGGGGCGCTGCCCCCTACGAGCAGTACTTC,CASSSGGAAPYEQYF